The sequence of this TCR beta chain was determined in a study of shared clonotypes between healthy human individuals. Study overall: Donor composition was two women and three men, aged 18 to 49. The study's findings and limits: Blood was the sole source, and tissue repertoires probably differ.

The protocol was immunoSEQ multiplex PCR, while the TCRdb copy is restricted to in-frame clones and leaves out a portion. The sample holds hundreds of thousands of clones; roughly 79% are singletons and the top ten take around 12%. About this clone itself: Its target is unknown.

This sequence was found in a woman aged 40 to 50 in good health. Some clones in this sample may be carry-over from other donors' samples. The specimen sequenced was PBMCs.

CDR3 residues: CASSPRLGQGHSLAFF. The DNA of the CDR3 is TGTGCCAGCAGCCCAAGACTGGGACAGGGACACTCTTTAGCTTTCTTT. The genes are TRBV7-9 and TRBJ1-1; 9 nucleotides match TRBD1. Germline lookup yields CDR1 SEHNR and CDR2 FQNEAQ (reference sequence). V gave up 5 bases and J gave up 10 bases; unmatched junction bases: 17. This CDR3 spans 16 amino acids.